These 15 T cell receptor beta chains came from one sample sequenced in a study of shared clonotypes between healthy human individuals. Here immunoSEQ multiplex PCR was the method, and the copy in TCRdb shows in-frame clones only, minus some. The sample holds approximately 1,500,000 clones, roughly 96% seen once. The sequenced sample consisted of naive CD4+ T cells sorted from blood. Subset specified: CD45RA+ positively selected. These receptors all stem from a young man in good health.

The V gene is TRBV4-1, the J gene TRBJ2-2; no reliable D call. This CDR3 comprises 16 residues. The V gene lost 0 bases and the J gene lost 1 base, with 9 bases spanning the gap. Per the germline V gene, CDR1 is MGHRA and CDR2 is YSYEKL. As DNA, the CDR3 is TGCGCCAGCAGCCAAGATGGATCAGGGAACACCGGGGAGCTGTTTTTT. This codes for CASSQDGSGNTGELFF.

The chain has TRBV7-2 and TRBJ2-1, with D possibly being TRBD1 or TRBD2 (7 bases each). The CDR3 contains 16 residues. V gave up 5 bases and J gave up 4 bases, with 18 bases separating them. Germline lookup yields CDR1 SGHTA and CDR2 FQGNSA. The chain's CDR3 is CASSPRGGQRYNEQFF. CDR3 sequence (DNA): TGTGCCAGCAGCCCTAGGGGGGGACAGAGGTACAATGAGCAGTTCTTC.

This clone turned up a few times. This rearrangement joins TRBV6-5 to TRBJ2-1; D call uncertain. The CDR3 runs 11 residues. Trimming shortened V by 5 bases and J by 4 bases, and 3 bases separated the two germline ends. Germline assignment: CDR1 MNHEY and CDR2 SVGAGI. The CDR3 here is CASSLYNEQFF. CDR3 coding DNA: TGTGCCAGCAGTCTTTACAATGAGCAGTTCTTC.

Concerning this clone: Different DNA sequences within this sample yield the same CDR3. CDR3 DNA sequence: TGCGCCAGCAGTGACCCGGGAGGGGAGCAGTACTTC. It encodes CASSDPGGEQYF. V usage is TRBV10-1 and J usage is TRBJ2-7; 8 nucleotides align to TRBD2. After removal of 3 bases from V and 7 bases from J, the junction contained 2 bases not matched to a gene. CDR1 is WNHNN, CDR2 SYGVQD, per germline (reference sequence). This CDR3 spans 12 amino acids.

This chain joins TRBV7-2 and TRBJ2-7, with 10 bases matching TRBD2. The CDR3 loop spans 15 amino acids. CDR1 SGHTA and CDR2 FQGNSA come from the germline V gene. V shed 7 bases and J 3 bases; nucleotides not matched to a gene: 9. The CDR3 is CASTPWASGSYEQYF. Written as DNA, the CDR3 is TGTGCCAGCACCCCTTGGGCTAGCGGGAGCTACGAGCAGTACTTC.

The genes are TRBV7-2 and TRBJ2-7; D not certain. The germline V gene has CDR1 SGHTA and CDR2 FQGNSA. Between the trimmed V and J ends, which lost 2 bases and 4 bases, there was a span of 15 bases. The CDR3 runs 15 residues. DNA for the CDR3: TGTGCCAGCAGCTTAACGGTTCTCGCTGGATACGAGCAGTACTTC. Amino acids: CASSLTVLAGYEQYF.

This clone was counted once. The J gene is TRBJ2-7, the V gene TRBV6-5, with 7 bases identical to TRBD1. Germline V gene lookup returns CDR1 MNHEY and CDR2 SVGAGI. This CDR3 has 14 residues. Trimming at V came to 3 bases and at J to 2 bases, leaving 4 bases not matched to a gene. The CDR3 coding sequence is TGTGCCAGCAGTTATTTCCAGGGGGCCTACGAGCAGTACTTC. Protein: CASSYFQGAYEQYF.

The chain employs TRBV27 and TRBJ2-4; D uncertain. Trimming pared 10 bases from V and 5 bases from J, leaving 9 bases between. This CDR3 has 11 amino acids. CDR1 and CDR2 (germline): MNHEY, SMNVEV (reference sequence). DNA for the CDR3: TGTGCCACCCGGACGGAAAACATTCAGTACTTC. Its translation is CATRTENIQYF.

The chain couples TRBV9 to TRBJ2-1; tentative D call: TRBD2 (6 bases). Germline CDR1 reads SGDLS; CDR2 reads YYNGEE. The CDR3 loop spans 15 amino acids. Trimming removed 0 bases from V and 6 bases from J, with 13 bases in between. CDR3: CASSVEIAEFNEQFF. The CDR3 nucleotides read TGTGCCAGCAGCGTAGAGATAGCGGAATTCAATGAGCAGTTCTTC.

This rearrangement joins TRBV28 to TRBJ2-7; D is perhaps TRBD1 (5 bases). The V end lost 7 bases, the J end lost 2 bases, and 18 bases lay between the germline ends. The CDR3 consists of 15 residues. Looked up from germline, CDR1 is MDHEN and CDR2 is SYDVKM. CDR3 region: CASNDGAGLPYEQYF. CDR3 coding DNA: TGTGCCAGCAATGATGGGGCCGGTTTACCCTACGAGCAGTACTTC. Full variable domain (outside the CDR3, taken from reference TRBV28 and TRBJ2-7): DVKVTQSSRYLVKRTGEKVFLECVQDMDHENMFWYRQDPGLGLRLIYFSYDVKMKEKGDIPEGYSVSREKKERFSLILESASTNQTSMYLCASNDGAGLPYEQYFGPGTRLTVT.

The J gene is TRBJ1-1, the V gene TRBV29-1; 11 bases align to TRBD1. CDR1 is SQVTM and CDR2 is ANQGSEA in the germline V gene. J gave up 3 bases and V 2 bases, and 8 bases lay outside the gene matches. The CDR3 is 16 amino acids. The DNA for the CDR3 is TGCAGCGTTGAAAGGTGGGACAGGGGGTCTGACACTGAAGCTTTCTTT. Translating gives CSVERWDRGSDTEAFF.

Comments on this clone: The junction shows a germline mismatch at one end, possibly a read error. The DNA for the CDR3 is TGTGCTAGCAGCCCAGGACAGGCTAACTACGAGCAGTACTTC. Translated, it gives CASSPGQANYEQYF. This chain uses TRBV7-7 with TRBJ2-7, with TRBD1 identical over 7 bases. Germline loops: CDR1 SSHAT, CDR2 FNYEAQ (reference sequence). The length of the CDR3 is 14 residues.

The rearrangement joins TRBV18 to TRBJ2-3; 8 nucleotides agree with TRBD1. J lost 6 bases, V lost 3 bases, and 14 bases had no gene match. Germline CDR1 is KGHSH and CDR2 is LQKENI. The CDR3 contains 17 residues. CDR3 in DNA: TGTGCCAGCTCACCGCTAGGGACAGGCCTCCTGGGGGATACGCAGTATTTT. Its translation is CASSPLGTGLLGDTQYF.

The V call is TRBV6-5, the J call TRBJ2-1, with TRBD2 identical over 12 bases. J was trimmed by 3 bases and V by 6 bases; bases with no gene match: 3. The CDR3 covers 15 residues. CDR1 and CDR2 from the germline V gene are MNHEY and SVGAGI. CDR3 residues: CASRSLAGGYNEQFF. In DNA, the CDR3 is TGTGCCAGCAGATCACTAGCGGGAGGCTACAATGAGCAGTTCTTC.

Worth noting for this clone: At the DNA level, this CDR3 is encoded by other sequences in the same sample as well. The CDR3 here is CASSFLSGANVLTF. In DNA form, the CDR3 reads TGCGCCAGCAGCTTTCTCTCTGGGGCCAACGTCCTGACTTTC. The J gene is TRBJ2-6, the V gene TRBV5-1; D not certain. CDR3 size: 14 residues. Between the trimmed V and J ends, which lost 2 bases and 0 bases, there was a span of 3 bases. Per the germline V gene, CDR1 is SGHRS and CDR2 is YFSETQ.